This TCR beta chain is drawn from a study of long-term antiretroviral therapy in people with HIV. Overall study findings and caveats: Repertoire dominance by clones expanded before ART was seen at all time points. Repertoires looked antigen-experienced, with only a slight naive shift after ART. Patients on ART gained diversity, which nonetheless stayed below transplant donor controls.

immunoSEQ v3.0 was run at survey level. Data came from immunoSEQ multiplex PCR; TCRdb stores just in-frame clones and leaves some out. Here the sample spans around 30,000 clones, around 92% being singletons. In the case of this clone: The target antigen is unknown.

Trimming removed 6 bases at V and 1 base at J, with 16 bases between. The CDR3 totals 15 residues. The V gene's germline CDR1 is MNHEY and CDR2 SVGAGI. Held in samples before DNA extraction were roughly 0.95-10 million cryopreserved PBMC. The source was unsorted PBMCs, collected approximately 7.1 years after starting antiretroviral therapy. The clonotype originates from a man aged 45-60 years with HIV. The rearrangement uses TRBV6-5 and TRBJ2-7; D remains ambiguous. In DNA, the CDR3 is TGTGCCAGCAGGCTACAGTCCCACGGGTCCTACGAGCAGTACTTC. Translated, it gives CASRLQSHGSYEQYF.